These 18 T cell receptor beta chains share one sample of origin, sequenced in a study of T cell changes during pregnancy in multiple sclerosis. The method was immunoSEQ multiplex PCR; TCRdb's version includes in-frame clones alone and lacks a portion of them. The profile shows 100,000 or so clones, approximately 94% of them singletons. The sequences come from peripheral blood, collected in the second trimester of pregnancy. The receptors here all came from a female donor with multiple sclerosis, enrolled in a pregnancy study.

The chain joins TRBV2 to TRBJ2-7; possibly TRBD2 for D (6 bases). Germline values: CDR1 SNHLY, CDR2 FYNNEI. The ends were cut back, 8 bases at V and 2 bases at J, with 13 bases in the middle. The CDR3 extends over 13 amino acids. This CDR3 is CASRESRPYEQYF. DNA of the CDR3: TGTGCCAGCCGGGAGTCCCGTCCCTACGAGCAGTACTTC. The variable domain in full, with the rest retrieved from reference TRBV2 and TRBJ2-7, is EPEVTQTPSHQVTQMGQEVILRCVPISNHLYFYWYRQILGQKVEFLVSFYNNEISEKSEIFDDQFSVERPDGSNFTLKIRSTKLEDSAMYFCASRESRPYEQYFGPGTRLTVT.

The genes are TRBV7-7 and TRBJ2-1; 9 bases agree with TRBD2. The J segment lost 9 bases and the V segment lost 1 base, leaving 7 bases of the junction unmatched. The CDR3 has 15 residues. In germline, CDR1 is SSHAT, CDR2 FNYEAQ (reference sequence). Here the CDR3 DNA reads TGTGCCAGCAGCTTAGATCCTAGCGGGAAGGGTGAGCAGTTCTTC. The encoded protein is CASSLDPSGKGEQFF.

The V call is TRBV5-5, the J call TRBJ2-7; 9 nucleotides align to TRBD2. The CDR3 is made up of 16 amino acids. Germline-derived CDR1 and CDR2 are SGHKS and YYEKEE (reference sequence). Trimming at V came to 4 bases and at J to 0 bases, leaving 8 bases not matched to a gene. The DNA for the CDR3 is TGTGCCAGCAGCCGCCAGGTGACTAGCGGCTCCTACGAGCAGTACTTC. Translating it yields CASSRQVTSGSYEQYF.

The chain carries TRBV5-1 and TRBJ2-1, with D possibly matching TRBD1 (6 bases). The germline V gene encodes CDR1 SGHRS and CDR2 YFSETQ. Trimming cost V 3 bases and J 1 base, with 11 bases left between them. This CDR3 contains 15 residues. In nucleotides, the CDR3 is TGCGCCAGCAGCTCGACAGGTCCTTCCTACAATGAGCAGTTCTTC. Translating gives CASSSTGPSYNEQFF.

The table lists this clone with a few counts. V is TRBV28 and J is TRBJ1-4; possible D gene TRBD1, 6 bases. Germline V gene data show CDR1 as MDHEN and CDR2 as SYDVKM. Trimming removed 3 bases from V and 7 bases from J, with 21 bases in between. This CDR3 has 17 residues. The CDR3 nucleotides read TGTGCCAGCAGTTTGGGGACACTGAACTCCGGGCCTGAAAAACTGTTTTTT. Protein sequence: CASSLGTLNSGPEKLFF.

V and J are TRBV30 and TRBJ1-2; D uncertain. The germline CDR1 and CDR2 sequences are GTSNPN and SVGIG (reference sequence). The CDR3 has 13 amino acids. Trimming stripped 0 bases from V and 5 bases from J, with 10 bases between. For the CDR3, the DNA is TGTGCCTGGAGTGTAACTAACGGATATGGCTACACCTTC. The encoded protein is CAWSVTNGYGYTF. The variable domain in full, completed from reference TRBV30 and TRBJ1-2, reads SQTIHQWPATLVQPVGSPLSLECTVEGTSNPNLYWYRQAAGRGLQLLFYSVGIGQISSEVPQNLSASRPQDRQFILSSKKLLLSDSGFYLCAWSVTNGYGYTFGSGTRLTVV.

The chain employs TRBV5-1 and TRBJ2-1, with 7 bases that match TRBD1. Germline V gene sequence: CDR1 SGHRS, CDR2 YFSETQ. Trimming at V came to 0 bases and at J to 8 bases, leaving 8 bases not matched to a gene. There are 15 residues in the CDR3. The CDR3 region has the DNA TGCGCCAGCAGCTTGGATTTGGGCAGGGGGTATGAGCAGTTCTTC. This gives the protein CASSLDLGRGYEQFF.

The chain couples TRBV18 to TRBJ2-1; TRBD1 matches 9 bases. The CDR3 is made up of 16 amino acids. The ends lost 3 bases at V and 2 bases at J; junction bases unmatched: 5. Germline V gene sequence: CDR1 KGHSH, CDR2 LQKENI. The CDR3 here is CASSPPGQGTYNEQFF. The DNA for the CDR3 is TGTGCCAGCTCACCCCCGGGACAGGGTACCTACAATGAGCAGTTCTTC.

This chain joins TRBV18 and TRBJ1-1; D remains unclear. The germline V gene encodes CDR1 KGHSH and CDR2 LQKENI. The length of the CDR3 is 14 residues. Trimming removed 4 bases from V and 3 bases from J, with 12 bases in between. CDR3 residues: CASSRRGRDTEAFF. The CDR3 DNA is TGTGCCAGCTCACGGCGGGGTCGTGACACTGAAGCTTTCTTT.

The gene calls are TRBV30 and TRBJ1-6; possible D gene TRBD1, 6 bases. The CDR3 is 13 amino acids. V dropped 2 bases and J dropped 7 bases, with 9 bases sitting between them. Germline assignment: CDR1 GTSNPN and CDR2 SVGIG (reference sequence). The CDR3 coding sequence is TGTGCCTGGAGTCGACAGGAGAATTCACCCCTCCACTTT. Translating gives CAWSRQENSPLHF.

The CDR3 bases are TGTGCCAGCAGTGGGACAGGGGCGCTTGGCTATGGCTACACCTTC. Amino acid sequence: CASSGTGALGYGYTF. The J gene is TRBJ1-2, the V gene TRBV6-5; the match to TRBD1 covers 10 bases. J was trimmed by 4 bases and V by 5 bases; bases with no gene match: 7. This CDR3 is built from 15 residues. From germline, CDR1 is MNHEY and CDR2 SVGAGI.

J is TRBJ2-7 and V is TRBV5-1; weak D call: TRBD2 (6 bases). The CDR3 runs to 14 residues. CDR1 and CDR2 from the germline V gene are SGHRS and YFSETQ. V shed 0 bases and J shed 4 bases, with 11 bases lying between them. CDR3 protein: CASSLEAGRYEQYF. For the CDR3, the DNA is TGCGCCAGCAGCTTGGAGGCAGGGAGGTACGAGCAGTACTTC.

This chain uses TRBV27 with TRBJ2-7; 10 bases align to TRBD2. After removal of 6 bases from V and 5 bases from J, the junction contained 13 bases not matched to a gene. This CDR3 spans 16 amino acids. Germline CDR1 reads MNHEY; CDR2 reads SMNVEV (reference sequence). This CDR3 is CASRRSGTSDLDEQYF. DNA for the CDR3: TGTGCCAGCAGACGTTCCGGGACTAGCGATCTGGACGAGCAGTACTTC.

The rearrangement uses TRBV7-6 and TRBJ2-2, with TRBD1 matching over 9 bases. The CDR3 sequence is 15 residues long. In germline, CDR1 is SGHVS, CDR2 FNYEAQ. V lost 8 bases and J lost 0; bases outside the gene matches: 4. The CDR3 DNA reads TGTGCCAGCGGACAGGGGCCAGCGAACACCGGGGAGCTGTTTTTT. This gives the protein CASGQGPANTGELFF.

In DNA, the CDR3 is TGTGCCAGCAGGACAGGGGGTTACGGCTACACCTTC. Translated: CASRTGGYGYTF. The chain couples TRBV9 to TRBJ1-2; 9 nucleotides align to TRBD1. J gave up 8 bases and V 5 bases, and 4 bases lay outside the gene matches. CDR1 and CDR2 (germline): SGDLS, YYNGEE. The CDR3 length is 12 residues.

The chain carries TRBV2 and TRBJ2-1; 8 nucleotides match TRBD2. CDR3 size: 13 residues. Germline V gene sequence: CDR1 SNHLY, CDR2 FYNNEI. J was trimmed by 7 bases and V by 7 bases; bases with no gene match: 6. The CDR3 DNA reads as TGTGCCAGCAAACTAGCGGCGAATAATGAGCAGTTCTTC. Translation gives CASKLAANNEQFF.

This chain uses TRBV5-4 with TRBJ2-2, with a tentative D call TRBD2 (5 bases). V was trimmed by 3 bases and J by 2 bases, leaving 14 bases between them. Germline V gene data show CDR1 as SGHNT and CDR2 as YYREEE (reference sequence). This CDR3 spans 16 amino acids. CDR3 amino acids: CASSSGGRGNTGELFF. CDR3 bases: TGTGCCAGCAGCTCGGGCGGACGGGGTAACACCGGGGAGCTGTTTTTT.

CDR3 nucleotide sequence: TGTGCCAGCAGCTTAGGACAGGGCTTATCCGGGGAGCTGTTTTTT. This codes for CASSLGQGLSGELFF. The rearrangement links TRBV7-9 to TRBJ2-2, with 7 bases identical to TRBD1. Germline lookup yields CDR1 SEHNR and CDR2 FQNEAQ (reference sequence). The CDR3 has 15 amino acids. J was trimmed by 6 bases and V by 1 base; bases with no gene match: 5.